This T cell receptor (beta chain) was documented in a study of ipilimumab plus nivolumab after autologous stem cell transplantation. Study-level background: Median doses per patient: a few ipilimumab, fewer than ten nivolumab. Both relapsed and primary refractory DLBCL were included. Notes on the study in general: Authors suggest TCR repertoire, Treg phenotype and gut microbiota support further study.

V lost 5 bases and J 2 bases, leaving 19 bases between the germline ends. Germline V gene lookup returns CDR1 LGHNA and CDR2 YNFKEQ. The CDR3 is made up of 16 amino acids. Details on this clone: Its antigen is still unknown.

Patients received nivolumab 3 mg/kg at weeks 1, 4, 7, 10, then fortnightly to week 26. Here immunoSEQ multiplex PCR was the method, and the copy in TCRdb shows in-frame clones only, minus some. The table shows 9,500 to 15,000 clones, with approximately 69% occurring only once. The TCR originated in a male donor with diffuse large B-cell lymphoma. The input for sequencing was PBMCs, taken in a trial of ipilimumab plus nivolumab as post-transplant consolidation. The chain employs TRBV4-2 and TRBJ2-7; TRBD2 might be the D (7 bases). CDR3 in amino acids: CASSLEGGRRTYEQYF. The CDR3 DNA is TGTGCCAGCAGCTTGGAGGGGGGGCGCCGAACCTACGAGCAGTACTTC.